The present entry profiles one T cell receptor (beta chain) with its context. What it binds is not known. The data belong to a study of blood T cells in healthy people across ages. General observations from the study: Higher diversity, along with more naive CD4+ cells, distinguished long-lived donors from aged donors. Older individuals had lower TCR beta diversity per million T cells (the decline was roughly linear).

The germline V gene has CDR1 SGHTA and CDR2 FQGNSA. This CDR3 has 15 residues. Every sample gave at least 5 micrograms of total RNA when it was extracted. The use of a sample-barcoded 5' primer and a J-beta primer mix characterized a second PCR of about 7 to 12 cycles. TCRdb processed the 5' RACE reads anew with MiXCR; each CDR3 protein has one entry. The data hold approximately 1.5 million distinct CDR3 sequences, with approximately 39% observed a single time. This TCR came from a woman in her late teens or twenties in good health. The chain carries TRBV7-2 and TRBJ2-1, with D possibly being TRBD2 (5 bases). The DNA end is more similar to TRBJ2-7, so the J call may be wrong. Sequences were obtained from blood. The chain's CDR3 is CASSLVAGIYNEQYF. The CDR3 nucleotides read TGTGCCAGCAGCTTAGTGGCGGGTATCTACAATGAGCAGTACTTC.